Each of the 10 T cell receptor beta chains below was sequenced from the same sample in a study of early T cells in non-severe SARS-CoV-2 infection. TCRdb reanalysed the 5' RACE reads using MiXCR and keeps one entry per CDR3 protein. The sample includes about 48,000 distinct CDR3 sequences, about 6.2% of them seen just once. The input for sequencing was whole blood, taken at baseline. The receptors originated from an adult who was a healthcare worker with PCR-confirmed SARS-CoV-2 infection or an uninfected control (not recorded which).

J is TRBJ1-2 and V is TRBV28, with 8 bases matching TRBD1. Germline V gene lookup returns CDR1 MDHEN and CDR2 SYDVKM. Trimming removed 6 bases from V and 6 bases from J; junction bases left unmatched: 9. The CDR3 length is 14 residues. CDR3 nucleotides: TGTGCCAGCAGGCAAGACAGGGGCGTTGATGGCTACACCTTC. It yields the protein CASRQDRGVDGYTF.

J is TRBJ2-5 and V is TRBV2; a possible D gene is TRBD1 (6 bases). The V gene lost 10 bases and the J gene lost 0 bases, with 18 bases spanning the gap. The germline V gene has CDR1 SNHLY and CDR2 FYNNEI. The CDR3 covers 15 residues. The CDR3 DNA reads as TGTGCCAACTCAGAGGGGGTGCGGGACCAAGAGACCCAGTACTTC. Translation: CANSEGVRDQETQYF.

In its sample, this clonotype was seen many times. V gene TRBV15 combines with J gene TRBJ2-4; tentatively, D is TRBD1 (5 bases). The germline V gene has CDR1 LNHNV and CDR2 YYDKDF (reference sequence). CDR3 length equals 16 residues. Trimming left V 0 bases short and J 1 base short, with 10 bases between. CDR3 protein: CATSREGAGAKNIQYF. The CDR3 DNA is TGTGCCACCAGCAGAGAAGGGGCTGGGGCCAAAAACATTCAGTACTTC.

Many counts were recorded for this clonotype. The chain joins TRBV5-1 to TRBJ2-6; tentatively, D is TRBD1 (5 bases). Germline V CDR1 and CDR2: SGHRS, YFSETQ. V was shortened by 4 bases and J by 5 bases, with 13 bases between the two germline ends. This CDR3 comprises 15 residues. The CDR3 nucleotides are TGCGCCAGCAGCCCCCTATCGGACAGGGCCAACGTCCTGACTTTC. Translating gives CASSPLSDRANVLTF. Full variable domain (missing parts from reference TRBV5-1 and TRBJ2-6): KAGVTQTPRYLIKTRGQQVTLSCSPISGHRSVSWYQQTPGQGLQFLFEYFSETQRNKGNFPGRFSGRQFSNSRSEMNVSTLELGDSALYLCASSPLSDRANVLTFGAGSRLTVL.

This clonotype was counted a few times. This chain connects TRBV6-6 to TRBJ2-3; 12 bases fit TRBD2. V was pared by 6 bases and J by 3 bases, with 4 bases of the junction left unmatched. In germline, CDR1 is MNHNY, CDR2 SVGAGI (reference sequence). The length of the CDR3 is 15 residues. Here the CDR3 reads CASRQGLAGTDTQYF. For the CDR3, the DNA is TGTGCCAGCAGACAAGGACTAGCGGGAACAGATACGCAGTATTTT.

This clonotype was observed at least ten times. The chain is built from TRBV12-3 or TRBV12-4 and TRBJ2-3; 10 bases line up with TRBD2. The CDR3 has 16 amino acids. Trimming cost V 7 bases and J 6 bases; bases outside gene matches: 13. CDR3 sequence reads: CASTRLAGGREDTQYF. The CDR3 DNA is TGTGCCAGCACCCGACTAGCGGGTGGTCGTGAGGATACGCAGTATTTT.

This clonotype was counted between two and nine times. This sequence joins TRBV11-2 and TRBJ1-1; D gene unclear. This CDR3 has 17 amino acids. Germline V gene data show CDR1 as SGHAT and CDR2 as FQNNGV. V shed 0 bases and J shed 4 bases, with 18 bases lying between them. CDR3 in DNA: TGTGCCAGCAGCTTAGATTTTAGCGTACGCGCGAGCACTGAAGCTTTCTTT. Its translation: CASSLDFSVRASTEAFF.

The J gene is TRBJ2-7, the V gene TRBV29-1; D might be TRBD2 (6 bases). The V end lost 3 bases, the J end lost 7 bases, and 19 bases lay between the germline ends. Germline values: CDR1 SQVTM, CDR2 ANQGSEA. The CDR3 is 14 residues long. The CDR3 coding sequence is TGCAGCGTTGACCCTGGTGGAGGGGCGGGTGAGCAGTACTTC. Translating gives CSVDPGGGAGEQYF.

This clonotype has more than one count but fewer than ten. The chain carries TRBV7-3 and TRBJ2-7; 8 positions match TRBD2. Germline CDR1 and CDR2: SGHTA and FQGTGA. This CDR3 has 13 amino acids. With V trimmed by 8 bases and J by 5 bases, 8 bases remained unmatched. The chain's CDR3 is CASGLAGRDEQYF. The CDR3 DNA reads TGTGCCAGCGGGCTAGCGGGCCGGGACGAGCAGTACTTC. Combining the CDR3 with reference TRBV7-3 and TRBJ2-7 gives the whole variable domain GAGVSQTPSNKVTEKGKYVELRCDPISGHTALYWYRQSLGQGPEFLIYFQGTGAADDSGLPNDRFFAVRPEGSVSTLKIQRTERGDSAVYLCASGLAGRDEQYFGPGTRLTVT.

The V gene is TRBV6-5, the J gene TRBJ2-7; D gene uncertain. CDR3 size: 15 residues. The germline V and J ends were trimmed by 0 bases and 6 bases, with 15 bases remaining between them. Germline V gives CDR1 MNHEY, CDR2 SVGAGI. The CDR3 region is CASSYSSPGSGEQYF. CDR3 DNA: TGTGCCAGCAGTTACTCGAGCCCCGGTTCGGGCGAGCAGTACTTC.